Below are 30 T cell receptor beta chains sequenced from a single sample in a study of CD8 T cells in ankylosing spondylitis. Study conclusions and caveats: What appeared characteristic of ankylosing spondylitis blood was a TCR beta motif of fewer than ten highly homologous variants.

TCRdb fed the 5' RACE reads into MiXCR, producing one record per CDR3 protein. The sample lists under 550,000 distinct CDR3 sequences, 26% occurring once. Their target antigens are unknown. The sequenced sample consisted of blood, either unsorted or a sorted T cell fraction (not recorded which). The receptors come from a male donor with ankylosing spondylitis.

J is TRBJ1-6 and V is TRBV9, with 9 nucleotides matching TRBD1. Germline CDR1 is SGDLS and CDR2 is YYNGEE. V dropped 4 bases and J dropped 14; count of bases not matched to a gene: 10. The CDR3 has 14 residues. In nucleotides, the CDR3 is TGTGCCAGCAGCTCGGGACAGGGAATCAACACCCTCCACTTT. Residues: CASSSGQGINTLHF.

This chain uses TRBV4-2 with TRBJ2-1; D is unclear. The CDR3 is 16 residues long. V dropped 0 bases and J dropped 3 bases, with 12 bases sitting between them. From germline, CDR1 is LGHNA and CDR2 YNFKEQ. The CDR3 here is CASSQEVASSYNEQFF. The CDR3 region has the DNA TGTGCCAGCAGCCAAGAGGTGGCTAGTAGCTACAATGAGCAGTTCTTC.

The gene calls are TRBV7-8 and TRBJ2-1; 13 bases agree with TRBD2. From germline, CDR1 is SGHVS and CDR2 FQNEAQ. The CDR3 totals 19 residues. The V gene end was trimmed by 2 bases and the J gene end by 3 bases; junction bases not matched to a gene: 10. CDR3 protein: CASSLLWTSGRVNYNEQFF. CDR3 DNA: TGTGCCAGCAGCTTACTCTGGACTAGCGGGAGAGTAAACTACAATGAGCAGTTCTTC.

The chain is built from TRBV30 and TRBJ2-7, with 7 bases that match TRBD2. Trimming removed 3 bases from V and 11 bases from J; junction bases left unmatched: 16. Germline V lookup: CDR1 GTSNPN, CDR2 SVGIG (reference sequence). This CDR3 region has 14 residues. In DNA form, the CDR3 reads TGTGCCTGGAGACTCGAAAAGGTGGCGGGAGTTAAGTACGTC. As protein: CAWRLEKVAGVKYV.

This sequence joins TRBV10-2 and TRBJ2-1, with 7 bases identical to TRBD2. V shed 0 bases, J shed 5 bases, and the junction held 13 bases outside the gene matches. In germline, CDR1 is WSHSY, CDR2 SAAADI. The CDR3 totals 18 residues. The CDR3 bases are TGCGCCAGCAGTGAGTCCATGGCGGGAGCTCGGGGGGACAATGAGCAGTTCTTC. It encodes CASSESMAGARGDNEQFF.

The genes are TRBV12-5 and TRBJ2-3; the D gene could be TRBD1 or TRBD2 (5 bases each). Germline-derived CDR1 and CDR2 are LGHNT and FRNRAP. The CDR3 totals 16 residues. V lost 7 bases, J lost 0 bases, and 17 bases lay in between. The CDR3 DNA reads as TGTGCTAGTGCCTACCGGGGCCCCGGGAGCACAGATACGCAGTATTTT. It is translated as CASAYRGPGSTDTQYF. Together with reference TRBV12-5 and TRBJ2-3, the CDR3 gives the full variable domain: DARVTQTPRHKVTEMGQEVTMRCQPILGHNTVFWYRQTMMQGLELLAYFRNRAPLDDSGMPKDRFSAEMPDATLATLKIQPSEPRDSAVYFCASAYRGPGSTDTQYFGPGTRLTVL.

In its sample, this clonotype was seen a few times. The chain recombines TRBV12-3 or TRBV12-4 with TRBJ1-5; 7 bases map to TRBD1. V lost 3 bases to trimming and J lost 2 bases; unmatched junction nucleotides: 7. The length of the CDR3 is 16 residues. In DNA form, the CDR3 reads TGTGCCAGCAGTTTTGAGGGGGCGGAAGGCAATCAGCCCCAGCATTTT. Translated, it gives CASSFEGAEGNQPQHF.

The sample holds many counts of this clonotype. CDR3 sequence: CSASMSGTAYEQYF. The CDR3 bases are TGCAGTGCTAGTATGTCAGGGACTGCCTACGAGCAGTACTTC. The chain joins TRBV20-1 to TRBJ2-7, with D maybe TRBD2 (6 bases). The germline gives CDR1 DFQATT, CDR2 SNEGSKA (reference sequence). There are 14 residues in the CDR3. V lost 3 bases, J lost 2 bases, and 14 bases lay in between.

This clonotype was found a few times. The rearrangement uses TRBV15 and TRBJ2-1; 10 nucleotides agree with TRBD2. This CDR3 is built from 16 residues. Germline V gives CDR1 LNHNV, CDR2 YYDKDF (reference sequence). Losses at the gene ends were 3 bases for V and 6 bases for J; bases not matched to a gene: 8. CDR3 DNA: TGTGCCACCAGCAGGGCTAGCGGGAGTTTGGGCAATGAGCAGTTCTTC. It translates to CATSRASGSLGNEQFF.

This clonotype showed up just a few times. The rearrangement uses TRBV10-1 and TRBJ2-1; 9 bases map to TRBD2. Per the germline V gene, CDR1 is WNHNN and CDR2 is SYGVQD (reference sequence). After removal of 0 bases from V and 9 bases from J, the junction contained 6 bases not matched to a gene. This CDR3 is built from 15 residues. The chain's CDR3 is CASSESGSGRSEQFF. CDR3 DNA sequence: TGCGCCAGCAGTGAGTCTGGTAGCGGGAGAAGTGAGCAGTTCTTC.

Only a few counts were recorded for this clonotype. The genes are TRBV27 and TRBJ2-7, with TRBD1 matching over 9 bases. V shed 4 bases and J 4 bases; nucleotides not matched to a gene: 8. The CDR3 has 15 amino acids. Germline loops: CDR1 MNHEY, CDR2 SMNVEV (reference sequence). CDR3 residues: CASSSRTGAPYEQYF. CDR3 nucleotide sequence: TGTGCCAGCAGTTCCCGGACAGGGGCACCTTACGAGCAGTACTTC.

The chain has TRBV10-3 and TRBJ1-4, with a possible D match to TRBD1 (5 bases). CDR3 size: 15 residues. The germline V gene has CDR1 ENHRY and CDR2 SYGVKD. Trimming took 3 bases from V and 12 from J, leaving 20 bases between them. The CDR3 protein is CAISDSRDYLAELFF. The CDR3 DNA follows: TGTGCCATCAGTGATTCCCGGGACTACCTGGCGGAACTGTTTTTT.

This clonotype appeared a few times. The CDR3 protein is CASTYKDGETQYF. The CDR3 bases are TGTGCCAGCACCTATAAGGATGGGGAGACCCAGTACTTC. The chain carries TRBV11-1 and TRBJ2-5; D unresolved. The V gene's germline CDR1 is SGHAT and CDR2 FQDESV (reference sequence). This CDR3 comprises 13 residues. V lost 7 bases, J lost 5 bases, and 14 bases lay in between.

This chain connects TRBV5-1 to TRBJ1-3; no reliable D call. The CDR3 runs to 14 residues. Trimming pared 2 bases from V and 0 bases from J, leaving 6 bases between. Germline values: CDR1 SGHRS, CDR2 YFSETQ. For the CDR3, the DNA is TGCGCCAGCAGCTTTGACAACTCTGGAAACACCATATATTTT. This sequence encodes CASSFDNSGNTIYF.

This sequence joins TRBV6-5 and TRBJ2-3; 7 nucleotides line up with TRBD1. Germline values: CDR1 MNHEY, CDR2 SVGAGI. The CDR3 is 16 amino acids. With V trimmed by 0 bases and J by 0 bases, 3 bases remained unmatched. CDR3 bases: TGTGCCAGCAGTTACTCGAGGGGGCCAAGCACAGATACGCAGTATTTT. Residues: CASSYSRGPSTDTQYF.

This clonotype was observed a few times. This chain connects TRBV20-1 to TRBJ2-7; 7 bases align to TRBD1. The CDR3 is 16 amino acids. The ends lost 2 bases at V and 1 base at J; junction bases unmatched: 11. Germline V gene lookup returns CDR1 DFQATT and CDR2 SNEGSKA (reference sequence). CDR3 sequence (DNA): TGCAGTGCTAGACCCCTGGACAGGAGGATATCCTACGAGCAGTACTTC. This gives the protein CSARPLDRRISYEQYF.

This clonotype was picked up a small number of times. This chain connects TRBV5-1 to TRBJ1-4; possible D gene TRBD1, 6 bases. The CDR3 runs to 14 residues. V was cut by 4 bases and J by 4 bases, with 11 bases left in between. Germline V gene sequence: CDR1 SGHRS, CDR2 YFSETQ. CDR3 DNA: TGCGCCAGCAGCCTACAGGGAAATAATGAAAAACTGTTTTTT. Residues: CASSLQGNNEKLFF. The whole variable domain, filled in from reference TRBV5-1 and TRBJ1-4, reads KAGVTQTPRYLIKTRGQQVTLSCSPISGHRSVSWYQQTPGQGLQFLFEYFSETQRNKGNFPGRFSGRQFSNSRSEMNVSTLELGDSALYLCASSLQGNNEKLFFGSGTQLSVL.

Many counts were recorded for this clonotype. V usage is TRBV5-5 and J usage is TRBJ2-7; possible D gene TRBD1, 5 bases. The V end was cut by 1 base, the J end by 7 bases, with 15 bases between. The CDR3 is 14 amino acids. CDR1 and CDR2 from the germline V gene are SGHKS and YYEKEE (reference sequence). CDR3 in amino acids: CASSLSTDLREQYF. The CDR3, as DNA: TGTGCCAGCAGCTTGTCGACAGACCTACGGGAGCAGTACTTC.

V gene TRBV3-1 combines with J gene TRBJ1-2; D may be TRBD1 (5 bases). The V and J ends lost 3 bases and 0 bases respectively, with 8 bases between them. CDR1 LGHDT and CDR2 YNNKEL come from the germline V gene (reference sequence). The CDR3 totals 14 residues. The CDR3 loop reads CASSHKGPNYGYTF. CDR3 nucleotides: TGTGCCAGCAGCCATAAGGGGCCTAACTATGGCTACACCTTC.

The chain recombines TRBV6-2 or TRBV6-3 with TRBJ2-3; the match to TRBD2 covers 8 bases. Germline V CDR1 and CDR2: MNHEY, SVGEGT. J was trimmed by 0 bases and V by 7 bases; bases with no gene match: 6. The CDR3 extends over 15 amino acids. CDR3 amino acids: CASKGGRLSTDTQYF. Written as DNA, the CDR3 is TGTGCCAGCAAGGGCGGGAGGCTTAGCACAGATACGCAGTATTTT.

CDR3 sequence (DNA): TGTGCCAGTAAGGGGCCAGACAATGAGCAGTTCTTC. Its protein product is CASKGPDNEQFF. The chain is built from TRBV19 and TRBJ2-1, with D tentatively TRBD1 (5 bases). Trimming cost V 7 bases and J 5 bases, with 9 bases left between them. In germline, CDR1 is LNHDA, CDR2 SQIVND (reference sequence). The CDR3 contains 12 residues.

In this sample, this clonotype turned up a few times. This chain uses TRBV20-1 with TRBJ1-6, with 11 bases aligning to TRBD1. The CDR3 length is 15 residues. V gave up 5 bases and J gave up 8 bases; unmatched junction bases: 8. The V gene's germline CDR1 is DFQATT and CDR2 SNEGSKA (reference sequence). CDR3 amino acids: CSAGPGTGGDSPLHF. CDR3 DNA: TGCAGTGCTGGCCCCGGGACAGGGGGGGATTCACCCCTCCACTTT.

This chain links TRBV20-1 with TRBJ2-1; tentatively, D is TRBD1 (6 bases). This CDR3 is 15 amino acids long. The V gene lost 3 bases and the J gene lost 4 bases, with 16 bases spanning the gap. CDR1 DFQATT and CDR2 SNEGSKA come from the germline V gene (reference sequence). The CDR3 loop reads CSARGRGQIYNEQFF. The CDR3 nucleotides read TGCAGTGCTAGGGGACGAGGACAGATTTACAATGAGCAGTTCTTC.

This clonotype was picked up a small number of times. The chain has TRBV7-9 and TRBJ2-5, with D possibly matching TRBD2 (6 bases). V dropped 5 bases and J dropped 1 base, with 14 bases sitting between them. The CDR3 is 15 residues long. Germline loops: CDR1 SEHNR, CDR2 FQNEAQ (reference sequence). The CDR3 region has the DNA TGTGCCAGCAGCCCTCGGGAGCGCCTCCAAGAGACCCAGTACTTC. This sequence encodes CASSPRERLQETQYF.

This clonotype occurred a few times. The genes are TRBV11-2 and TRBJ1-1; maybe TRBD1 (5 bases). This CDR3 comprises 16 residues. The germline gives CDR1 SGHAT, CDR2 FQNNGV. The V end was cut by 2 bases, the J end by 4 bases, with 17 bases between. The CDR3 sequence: CASSLFLYSGTTEAFF. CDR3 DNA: TGTGCCAGCAGCTTATTCTTGTATTCAGGGACCACTGAAGCTTTCTTT. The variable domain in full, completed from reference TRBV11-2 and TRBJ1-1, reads EAGVAQSPRYKIIEKRQSVAFWCNPISGHATLYWYQQILGQGPKLLIQFQNNGVVDDSQLPKDRFSAERLKGVDSTLKIQPAKLEDSAVYLCASSLFLYSGTTEAFFGQGTRLTVV.

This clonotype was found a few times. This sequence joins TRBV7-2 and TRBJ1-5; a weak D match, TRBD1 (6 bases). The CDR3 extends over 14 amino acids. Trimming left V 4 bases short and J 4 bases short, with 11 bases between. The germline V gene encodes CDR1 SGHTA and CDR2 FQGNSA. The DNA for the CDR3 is TGTGCCAGCAGCTCAGGGGTCTGGAATCAGCCCCAGCATTTT. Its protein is CASSSGVWNQPQHF.

The DNA of the CDR3 is TGTGCCAGCAGAGAGACAGGTACCGGCTCTGGAAACACCATATATTTT. Translating it yields CASRETGTGSGNTIYF. The rearrangement links TRBV6-1 to TRBJ1-3, with a possible D match to TRBD1 (6 bases). In germline, CDR1 is MNHNS, CDR2 SASEGT. V was cut by 6 bases and J by 0 bases, with 15 bases left in between. The CDR3 is 16 amino acids.

This chain's CDR3 is CASSLEAGGYNEQFF. The DNA for the CDR3 is TGCGCCAGCAGCTTGGAAGCGGGAGGATACAATGAGCAGTTCTTC. The genes are TRBV5-1 and TRBJ2-1; 9 bases map to TRBD2. This CDR3 has 15 amino acids. V trimming: 0 bases; J trimming: 4 bases; junction bases outside the gene matches: 2. CDR1 and CDR2 (germline): SGHRS, YFSETQ.

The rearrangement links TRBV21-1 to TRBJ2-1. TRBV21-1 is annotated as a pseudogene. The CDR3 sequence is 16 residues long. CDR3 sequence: CASSARWEVPRNEQFF. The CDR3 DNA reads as TGTGCCAGCAGCGCGCGCTGGGAGGTCCCTAGGAATGAGCAGTTCTTC.

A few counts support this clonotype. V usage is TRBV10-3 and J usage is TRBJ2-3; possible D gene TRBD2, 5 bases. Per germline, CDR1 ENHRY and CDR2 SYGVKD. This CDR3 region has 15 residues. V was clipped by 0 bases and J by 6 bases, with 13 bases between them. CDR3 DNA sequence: TGTGCCATCAGTGAGTCGAGTAGAGGGAGTGATACGCAGTATTTT. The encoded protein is CAISESSRGSDTQYF.